The 6 T cell receptor beta chains reported below all come from one sample, sequenced in a study of cytomegalovirus exposure and HLA in healthy donors. Method: immunoSEQ multiplex PCR; TCRdb's copy keeps in-frame clones and lacks some. The sample holds 150,000 to 250,000 clones, roughly 88% seen once. Input material: PBMCs. The receptors shown here come from a woman in her 30s in good health and CMV-seropositive.

This clone has a single count. This rearrangement joins TRBV28 to TRBJ1-2, with TRBD1 matching 8 bases. This CDR3 comprises 13 residues. Germline V CDR1 and CDR2: MDHEN, SYDVKM. With 4 bases clipped from V and 3 bases from J, the junction kept 1 base outside the gene matches. The DNA of the CDR3 is TGTGCCAGCAGTTCACAGGGGGACTATGGCTACACCTTC. It yields the protein CASSSQGDYGYTF.

The chain combines TRBV27 with TRBJ1-2; 8 nucleotides agree with TRBD1. Trimming at V came to 4 bases and at J to 3 bases, leaving 1 base not matched to a gene. The CDR3 is 13 residues long. CDR1 and CDR2 from the germline V gene are MNHEY and SMNVEV (reference sequence). DNA for the CDR3: TGTGCCAGCAGTTCAGGGGGCCACTATGGCTACACCTTC. Translation gives CASSSGGHYGYTF.

This clone was counted once. The V gene is TRBV29-1, the J gene TRBJ2-5, with D possibly TRBD1 on 6 matching bases. Germline V gene data show CDR1 as SQVTM and CDR2 as ANQGSEA. Trimming took 0 bases from V and 7 from J, leaving 21 bases between them. The CDR3 loop spans 16 amino acids. The CDR3 reads CSVEDRALGGVGTQYF. The CDR3 bases are TGCAGCGTTGAAGATCGGGCCCTAGGGGGAGTTGGGACCCAGTACTTC.

This chain connects TRBV5-1 to TRBJ1-2; 9 positions match TRBD1. Germline-derived CDR1 and CDR2 are SGHRS and YFSETQ. The CDR3 loop spans 14 amino acids. The junction had 8 bases not matched to a gene; V was cut back by 4 bases and J by 7 bases. DNA for the CDR3: TGCGCCAGCAGCCCCGGGACAGGGTTTACTGGCTACACCTTC. Amino acids: CASSPGTGFTGYTF.

Of note for this clone: The germline gene is not matched at one end of the junction; a read error may be the cause. The chain is built from TRBV5-4 and TRBJ2-7; 8 bases agree with TRBD1. CDR3 length: 16 residues. Germline V CDR1 and CDR2: SGHNT, YYREEE (reference sequence). The CDR3 DNA follows: TGTGCCAGCAGTTTGGCCCCCGGGACAGGTGGCTACGAGCAGTACTTC. As protein: CASSLAPGTGGYEQYF.

The chain couples TRBV5-1 to TRBJ2-2, with D possibly matching TRBD2 (6 bases). The ends were cut back, 0 bases at V and 4 bases at J, with 10 bases in the middle. CDR1 is SGHRS, CDR2 YFSETQ, per germline. The CDR3 consists of 15 residues. CDR3 nucleotides: TGCGCCAGCAGCTTGGTCGGGGGTTCCACCGGGGAGCTGTTTTTT. It codes for CASSLVGGSTGELFF.